This TCR beta chain stems from a study of response to subunit inactivated influenza vaccine. Study observations and caveats: A suggestion made by the authors is that each seasonal influenza vaccination recruits few new T cells.

TCRdb reprocessed the RT-PCR reads with MiXCR, giving one entry per CDR3 protein. The sample yields over 150,000 distinct CDR3 sequences, roughly 8.7% seen once. This clonotype was recorded a few times. Its antigen remains unknown. Here the CDR3 omits its conserved ending phenylalanine or tryptophan, so a read error is the likely source. The DNA is left out, because the CDR3 cannot be placed on it with certainty; the CDR3 is given as TCRdb lists it. CDR1 SQVTM and CDR2 ANQGSEA come from the germline V gene. The CDR3 spans 13 amino acids, including both terminal residues. Sample: non-naive T cells sorted from PBMCs, taken on the day of vaccination. The chain has TRBV29-1 and TRBJ2-6; TRBD1, the table's D call, was not compared with the DNA. The receptor was isolated from a man aged 45-60 years who received an inactivated influenza vaccine. The CDR3 sequence is CSVEGVIGTGGYR.